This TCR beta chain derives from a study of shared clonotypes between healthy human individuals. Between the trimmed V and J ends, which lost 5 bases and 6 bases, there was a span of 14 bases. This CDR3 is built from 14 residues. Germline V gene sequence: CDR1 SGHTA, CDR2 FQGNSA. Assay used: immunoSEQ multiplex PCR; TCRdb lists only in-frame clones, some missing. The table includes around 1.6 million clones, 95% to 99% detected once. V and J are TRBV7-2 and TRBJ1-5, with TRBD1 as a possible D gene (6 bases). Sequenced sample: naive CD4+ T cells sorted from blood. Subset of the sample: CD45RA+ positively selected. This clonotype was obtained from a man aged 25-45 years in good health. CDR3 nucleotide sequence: TGTGCCAGCAGCCCAACGGGGGCGAGTCAGCCCCAGCATTTT. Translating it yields CASSPTGASQPQHF. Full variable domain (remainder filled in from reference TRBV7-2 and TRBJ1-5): GAGVSQSPSNKVTEKGKDVELRCDPISGHTALYWYRQSLGQGLEFLIYFQGNSAPDKSGLPSDRFSAERTGGSVSTLTIQRTQQEDSAVYLCASSPTGASQPQHFGDGTRLSIL.